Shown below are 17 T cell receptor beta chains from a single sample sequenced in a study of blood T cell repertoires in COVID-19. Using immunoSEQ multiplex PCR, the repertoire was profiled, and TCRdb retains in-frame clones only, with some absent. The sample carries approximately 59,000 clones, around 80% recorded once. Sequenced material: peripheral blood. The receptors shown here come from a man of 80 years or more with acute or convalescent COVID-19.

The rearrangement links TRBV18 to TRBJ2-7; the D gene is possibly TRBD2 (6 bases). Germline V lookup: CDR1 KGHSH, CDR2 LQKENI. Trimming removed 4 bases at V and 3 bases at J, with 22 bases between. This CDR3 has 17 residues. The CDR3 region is CASSLLATVGGNYEQYF. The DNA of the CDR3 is TGTGCCAGCTCACTACTTGCCACTGTTGGGGGGAACTACGAGCAGTACTTC.

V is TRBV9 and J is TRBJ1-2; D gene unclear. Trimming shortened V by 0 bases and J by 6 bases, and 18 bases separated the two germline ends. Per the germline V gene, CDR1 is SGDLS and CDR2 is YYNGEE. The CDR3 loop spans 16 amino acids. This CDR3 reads CASSVVGSELTHGYTF. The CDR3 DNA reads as TGTGCCAGCAGCGTAGTAGGGAGTGAACTAACACATGGCTACACCTTC.

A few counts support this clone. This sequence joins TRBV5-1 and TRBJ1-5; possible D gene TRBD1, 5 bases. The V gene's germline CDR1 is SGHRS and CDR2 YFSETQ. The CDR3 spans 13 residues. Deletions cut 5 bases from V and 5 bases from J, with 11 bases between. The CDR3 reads CASREGLDQPQHF. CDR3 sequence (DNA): TGCGCCAGCAGGGAGGGGTTGGATCAGCCCCAGCATTTT.

CDR3 protein: CAWSGGTFPSGGDTQYF. CDR3 nucleotides: TGTGCCTGGAGTGGTGGGACTTTTCCTTCAGGCGGGGATACGCAGTATTTT. The chain links TRBV30 to TRBJ2-3, with D maybe TRBD2 (6 bases). V was cut by 1 base and J by 6 bases, with 23 bases left in between. In germline, CDR1 is GTSNPN, CDR2 SVGIG (reference sequence). The CDR3 totals 17 residues.

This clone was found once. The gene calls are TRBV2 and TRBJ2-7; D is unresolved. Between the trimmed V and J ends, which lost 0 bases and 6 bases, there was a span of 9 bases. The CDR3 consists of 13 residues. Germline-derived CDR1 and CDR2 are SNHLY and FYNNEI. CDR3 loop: CASSEARGGEQYF. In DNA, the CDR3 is TGTGCCAGCAGTGAAGCCCGAGGCGGCGAGCAGTACTTC.

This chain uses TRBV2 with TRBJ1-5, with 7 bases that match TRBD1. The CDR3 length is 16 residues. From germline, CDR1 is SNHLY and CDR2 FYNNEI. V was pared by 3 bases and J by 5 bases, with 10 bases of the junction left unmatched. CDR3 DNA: TGTGCCAGCAGTGAGTTTAGGCAGGGGGGTGATCAGCCCCAGCATTTT. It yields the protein CASSEFRQGGDQPQHF.

As DNA, the CDR3 is TGTGCCAGCTCACCTCGTACCGGGAACACTGAAGCTTTCTTT. Encoded protein: CASSPRTGNTEAFF. This chain connects TRBV18 to TRBJ1-1; no clear D gene. The V and J ends lost 3 bases and 1 base respectively, with 9 bases between them. Germline V gene lookup returns CDR1 KGHSH and CDR2 LQKENI. The CDR3 has 14 residues. Variable domain in full (rest from reference TRBV18 and TRBJ1-1): NAGVMQNPRHLVRRRGQEARLRCSPMKGHSHVYWYRQLPEEGLKFMVYLQKENIIDESGMPKERFSAEFPKEGPSILRIQQVVRGDSAAYFCASSPRTGNTEAFFGQGTRLTVV.

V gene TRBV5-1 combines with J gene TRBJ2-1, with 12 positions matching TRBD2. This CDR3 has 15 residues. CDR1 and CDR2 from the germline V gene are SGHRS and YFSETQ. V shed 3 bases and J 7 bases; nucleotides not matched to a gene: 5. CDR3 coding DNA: TGCGCCAGCAGCTCTAGCGGGAGGGCCGAAAATGAGCAGTTCTTC. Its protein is CASSSSGRAENEQFF. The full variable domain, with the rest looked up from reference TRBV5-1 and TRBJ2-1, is KAGVTQTPRYLIKTRGQQVTLSCSPISGHRSVSWYQQTPGQGLQFLFEYFSETQRNKGNFPGRFSGRQFSNSRSEMNVSTLELGDSALYLCASSSSGRAENEQFFGPGTRLTVL.

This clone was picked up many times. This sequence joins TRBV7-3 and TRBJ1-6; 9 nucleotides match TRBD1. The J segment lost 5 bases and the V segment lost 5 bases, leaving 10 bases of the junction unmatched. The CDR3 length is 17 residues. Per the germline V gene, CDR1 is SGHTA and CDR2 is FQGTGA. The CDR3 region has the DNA TGTGCCAGCAGCATCCTCACAGGGGGCTTGGATAATTCACCCCTCCACTTT. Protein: CASSILTGGLDNSPLHF.

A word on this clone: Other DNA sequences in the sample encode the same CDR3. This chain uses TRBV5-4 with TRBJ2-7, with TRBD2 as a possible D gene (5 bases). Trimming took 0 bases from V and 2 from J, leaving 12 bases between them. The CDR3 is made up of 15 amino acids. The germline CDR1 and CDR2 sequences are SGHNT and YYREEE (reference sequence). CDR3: CASSLGSGITYEQYF. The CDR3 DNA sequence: TGTGCCAGCAGCTTGGGATCGGGAATAACCTACGAGCAGTACTTC. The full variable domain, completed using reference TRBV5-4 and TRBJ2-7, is ETGVTQSPTHLIKTRGQQVTLRCSSQSGHNTVSWYQQALGQGPQFIFQYYREEENGRGNFPPRFSGLQFPNYSSELNVNALELDDSALYLCASSLGSGITYEQYFGPGTRLTVT.

The CDR3 DNA sequence: TGTGCCAGCAGTTCCCCTAAGGGGGAAGATACGCAGTATTTT. Protein sequence: CASSSPKGEDTQYF. V gene TRBV5-4 combines with J gene TRBJ2-3; TRBD1 might be the D (6 bases). CDR3 size: 14 residues. Germline V gives CDR1 SGHNT, CDR2 YYREEE (reference sequence). V dropped 5 bases and J dropped 5 bases, with 15 bases sitting between them.

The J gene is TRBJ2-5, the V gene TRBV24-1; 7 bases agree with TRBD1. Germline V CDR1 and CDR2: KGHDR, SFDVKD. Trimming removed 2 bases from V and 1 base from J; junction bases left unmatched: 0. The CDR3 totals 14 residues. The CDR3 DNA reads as TGTGCCACCAGTGATTCAGGGGGCCAAGAGACCCAGTACTTC. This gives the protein CATSDSGGQETQYF.

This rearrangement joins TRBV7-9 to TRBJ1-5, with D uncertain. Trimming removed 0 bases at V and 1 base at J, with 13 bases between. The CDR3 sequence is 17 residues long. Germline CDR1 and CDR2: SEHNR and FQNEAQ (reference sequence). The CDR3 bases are TGTGCCAGCAGCTTAGCGCTCGGAGGGTCGAGCAATCAGCCCCAGCATTTT. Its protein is CASSLALGGSSNQPQHF.

CDR3 in DNA: TGCGCCAGCAGCCAAGAGGGACAGGGACCTCATGGCTACACCTTC. Residues: CASSQEGQGPHGYTF. The rearrangement uses TRBV4-3 and TRBJ1-2; 9 bases are shared with TRBD1. The CDR3 sequence is 15 residues long. Germline V CDR1 and CDR2: LGHNA, YSLEER. V dropped 0 bases and J dropped 6; count of bases not matched to a gene: 5.

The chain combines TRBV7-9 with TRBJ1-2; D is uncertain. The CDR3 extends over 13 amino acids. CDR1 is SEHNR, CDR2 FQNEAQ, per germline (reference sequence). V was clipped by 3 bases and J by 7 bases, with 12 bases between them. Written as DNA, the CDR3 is TGTGCCAGCAGCTTCAACCAGGCGGGTGGCTACACCTTC. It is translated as CASSFNQAGGYTF.

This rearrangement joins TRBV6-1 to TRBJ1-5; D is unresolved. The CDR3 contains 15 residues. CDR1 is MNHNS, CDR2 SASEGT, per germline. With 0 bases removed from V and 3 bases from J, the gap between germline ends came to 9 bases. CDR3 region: CASSEARTPNQPQHF. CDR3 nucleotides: TGTGCCAGCAGTGAAGCGAGGACTCCCAATCAGCCCCAGCATTTT.

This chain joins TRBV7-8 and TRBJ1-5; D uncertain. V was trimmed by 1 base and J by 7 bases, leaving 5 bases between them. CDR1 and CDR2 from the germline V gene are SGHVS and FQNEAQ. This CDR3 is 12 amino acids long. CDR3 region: CASSLVRQPQHF. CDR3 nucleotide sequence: TGTGCCAGCAGCTTAGTCAGGCAGCCCCAGCATTTT.